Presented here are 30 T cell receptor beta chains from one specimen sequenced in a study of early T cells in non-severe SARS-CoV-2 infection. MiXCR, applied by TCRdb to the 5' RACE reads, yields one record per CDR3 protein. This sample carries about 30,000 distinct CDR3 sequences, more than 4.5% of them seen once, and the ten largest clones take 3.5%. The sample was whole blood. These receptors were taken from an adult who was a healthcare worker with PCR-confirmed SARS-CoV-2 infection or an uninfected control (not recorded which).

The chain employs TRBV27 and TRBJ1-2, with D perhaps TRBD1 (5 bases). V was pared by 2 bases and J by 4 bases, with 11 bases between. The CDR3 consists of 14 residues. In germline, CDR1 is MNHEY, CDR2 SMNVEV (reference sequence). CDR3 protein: CASSLKGRGYGYTF. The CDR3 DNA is TGTGCCAGCAGTTTAAAGGGGAGGGGCTATGGCTACACCTTC.

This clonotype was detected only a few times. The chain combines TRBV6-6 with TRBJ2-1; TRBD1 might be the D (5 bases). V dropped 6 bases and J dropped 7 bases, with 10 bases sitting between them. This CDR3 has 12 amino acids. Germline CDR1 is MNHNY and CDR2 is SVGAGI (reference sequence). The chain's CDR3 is CASSPQGNEQFF. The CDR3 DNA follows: TGTGCCAGCAGCCCCCAGGGAAATGAGCAGTTCTTC.

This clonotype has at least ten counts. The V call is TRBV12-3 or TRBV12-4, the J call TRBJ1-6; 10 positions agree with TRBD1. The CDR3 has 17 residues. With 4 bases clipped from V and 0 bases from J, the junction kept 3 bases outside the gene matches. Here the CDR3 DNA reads TGTGCCAGCAGTTCCTGGACAGGGGGCTCCTATAATTCACCCCTCCACTTT. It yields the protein CASSSWTGGSYNSPLHF.

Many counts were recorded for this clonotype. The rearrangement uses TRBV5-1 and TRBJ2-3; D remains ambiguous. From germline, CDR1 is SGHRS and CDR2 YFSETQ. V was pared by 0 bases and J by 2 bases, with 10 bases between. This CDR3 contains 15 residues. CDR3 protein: CASSLENPSTDTQYF. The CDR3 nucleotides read TGCGCCAGCAGCTTGGAGAACCCGTCCACAGATACGCAGTATTTT.

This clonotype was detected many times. The CDR3 nucleotides are TGTGCCAGCCAGGTAGCGGGGGATGAGCAGTTCTTC. Translation gives CASQVAGDEQFF. The V call is TRBV7-2, the J call TRBJ2-1, with 9 positions matching TRBD2. V gave up 8 bases and J gave up 8 bases; unmatched junction bases: 4. Germline CDR1 is SGHTA and CDR2 is FQGNSA. The CDR3 length is 12 residues.

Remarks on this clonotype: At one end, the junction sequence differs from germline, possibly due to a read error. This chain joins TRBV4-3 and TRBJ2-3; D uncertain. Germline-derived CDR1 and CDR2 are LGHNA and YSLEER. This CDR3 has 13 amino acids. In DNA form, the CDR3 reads TGCGCCAGCAGACAAGATAACACAGATACGCAGTATTTT. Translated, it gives CASRQDNTDTQYF.

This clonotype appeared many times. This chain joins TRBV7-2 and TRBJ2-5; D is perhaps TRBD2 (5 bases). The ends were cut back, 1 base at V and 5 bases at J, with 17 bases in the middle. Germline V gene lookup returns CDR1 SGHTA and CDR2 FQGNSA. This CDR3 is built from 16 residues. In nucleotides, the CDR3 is TGTGCCAGCAGCTTAGTCCTGACGGCACCGGGGGAGACCCAGTACTTC. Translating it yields CASSLVLTAPGETQYF.

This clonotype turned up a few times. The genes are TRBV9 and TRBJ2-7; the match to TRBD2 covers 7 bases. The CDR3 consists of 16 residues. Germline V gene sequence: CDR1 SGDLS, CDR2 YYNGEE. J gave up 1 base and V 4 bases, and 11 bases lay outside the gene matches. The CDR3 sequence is CASSPDGGSLSYEQYF. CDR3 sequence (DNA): TGTGCCAGCAGCCCCGACGGCGGGAGTCTATCCTACGAGCAGTACTTC.

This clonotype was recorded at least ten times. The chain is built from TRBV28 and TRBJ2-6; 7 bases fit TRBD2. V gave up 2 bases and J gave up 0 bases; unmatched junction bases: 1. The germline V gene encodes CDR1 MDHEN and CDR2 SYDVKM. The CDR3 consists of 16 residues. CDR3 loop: CASSLLADSGANVLTF. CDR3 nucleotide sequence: TGTGCCAGCAGTTTACTAGCGGACTCTGGGGCCAACGTCCTGACTTTC.

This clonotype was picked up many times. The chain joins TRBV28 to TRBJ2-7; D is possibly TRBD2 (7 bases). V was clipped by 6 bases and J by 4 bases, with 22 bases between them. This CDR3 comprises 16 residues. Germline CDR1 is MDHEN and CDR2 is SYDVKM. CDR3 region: CASSLEGEGPKYEQYF. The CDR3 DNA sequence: TGTGCCAGCAGCTTAGAGGGGGAGGGACCTAAATACGAGCAGTACTTC.

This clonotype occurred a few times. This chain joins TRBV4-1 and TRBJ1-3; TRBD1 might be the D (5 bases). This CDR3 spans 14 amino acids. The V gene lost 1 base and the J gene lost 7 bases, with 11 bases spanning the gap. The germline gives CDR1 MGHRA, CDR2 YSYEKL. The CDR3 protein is CASSQGRVGNTIYF. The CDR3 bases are TGCGCCAGCAGCCAAGGCAGGGTCGGGAACACCATATATTTT.

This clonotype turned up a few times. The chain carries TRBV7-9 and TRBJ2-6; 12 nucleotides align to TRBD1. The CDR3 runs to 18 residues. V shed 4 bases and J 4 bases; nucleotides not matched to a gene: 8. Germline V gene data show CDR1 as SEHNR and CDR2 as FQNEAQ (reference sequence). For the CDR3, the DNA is TGTGCCAGCAGCTCCTACAGGGACAGGGGGCAAGGGGCCAACGTCCTGACTTTC. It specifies CASSSYRDRGQGANVLTF. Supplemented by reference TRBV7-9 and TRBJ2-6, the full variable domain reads DTGVSQNPRHKITKRGQNVTFRCDPISEHNRLYWYRQTLGQGPEFLTYFQNEAQLEKSRLLSDRFSAERPKGSFSTLEIQRTEQGDSAMYLCASSSYRDRGQGANVLTFGAGSRLTVL.

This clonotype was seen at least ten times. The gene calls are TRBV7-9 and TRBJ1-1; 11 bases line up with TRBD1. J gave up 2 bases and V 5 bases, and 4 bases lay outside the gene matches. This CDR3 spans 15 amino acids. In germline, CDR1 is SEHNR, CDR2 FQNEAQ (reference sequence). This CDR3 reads CASSPGQGVNTEAFF. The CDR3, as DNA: TGTGCCAGCAGCCCGGGACAGGGGGTAAACACTGAAGCTTTCTTT.

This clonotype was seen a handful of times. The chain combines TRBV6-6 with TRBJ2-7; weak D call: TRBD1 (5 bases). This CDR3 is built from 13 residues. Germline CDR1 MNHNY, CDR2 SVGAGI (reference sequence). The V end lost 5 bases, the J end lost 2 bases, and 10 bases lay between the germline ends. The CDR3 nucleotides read TGTGCCAGCAGTCTTCCGGACACCTACGAGCAGTACTTC. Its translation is CASSLPDTYEQYF.

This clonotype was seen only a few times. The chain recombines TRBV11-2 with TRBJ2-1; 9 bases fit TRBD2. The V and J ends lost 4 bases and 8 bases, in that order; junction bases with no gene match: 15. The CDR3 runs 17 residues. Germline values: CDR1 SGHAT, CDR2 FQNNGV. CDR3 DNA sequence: TGTGCCAGCAGCTCGCGCTCCCTAGCGGGAAAGAAGGATGAGCAGTTCTTC. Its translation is CASSSRSLAGKKDEQFF.

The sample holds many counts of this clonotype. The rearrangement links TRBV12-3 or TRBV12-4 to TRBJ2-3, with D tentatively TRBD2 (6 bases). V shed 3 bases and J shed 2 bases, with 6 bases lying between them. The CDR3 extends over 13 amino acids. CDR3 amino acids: CASSLRDTDTQYF. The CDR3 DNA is TGTGCCAGCAGTTTGCGGGACACAGATACGCAGTATTTT.

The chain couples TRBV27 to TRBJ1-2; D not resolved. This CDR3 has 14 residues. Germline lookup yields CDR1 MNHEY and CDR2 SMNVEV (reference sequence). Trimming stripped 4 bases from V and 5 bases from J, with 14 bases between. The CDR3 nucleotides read TGTGCCAGCAGTTGGGCCACGCAAGGATATGGCTACACCTTC. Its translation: CASSWATQGYGYTF.

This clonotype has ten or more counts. CDR3 DNA: TGTGCCAGCAGTTTAATCCCCTACGAGCAGTACTTC. Residues: CASSLIPYEQYF. The chain combines TRBV6-2 or TRBV6-3 with TRBJ2-7; D is uncertain. The CDR3 runs 12 residues. The germline CDR1 and CDR2 sequences are MNHEY and SVGEGT. Trimming took off 4 bases at V and 2 bases at J, with 6 bases between the two ends.

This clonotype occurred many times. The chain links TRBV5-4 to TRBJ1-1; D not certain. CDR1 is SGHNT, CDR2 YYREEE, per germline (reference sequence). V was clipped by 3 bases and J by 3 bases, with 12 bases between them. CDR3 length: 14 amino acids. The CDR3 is CASSSTPDHTEAFF. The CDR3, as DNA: TGTGCCAGCAGCTCCACCCCCGACCACACTGAAGCTTTCTTT.

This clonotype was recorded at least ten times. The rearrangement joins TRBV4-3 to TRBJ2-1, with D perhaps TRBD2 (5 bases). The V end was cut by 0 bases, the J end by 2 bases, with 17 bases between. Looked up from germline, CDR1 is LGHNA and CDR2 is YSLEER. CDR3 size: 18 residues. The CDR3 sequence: CASSQDWGLATTYNEQFF. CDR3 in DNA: TGCGCCAGCAGCCAAGATTGGGGATTAGCGACTACCTACAATGAGCAGTTCTTC.

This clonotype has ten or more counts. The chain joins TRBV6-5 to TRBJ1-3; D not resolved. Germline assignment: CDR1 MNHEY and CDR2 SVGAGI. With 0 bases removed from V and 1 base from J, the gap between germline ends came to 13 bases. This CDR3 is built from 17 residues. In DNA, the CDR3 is TGTGCCAGCAGTTACTCGAACGGTCCAGATTCTGGAAACACCATATATTTT. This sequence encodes CASSYSNGPDSGNTIYF.

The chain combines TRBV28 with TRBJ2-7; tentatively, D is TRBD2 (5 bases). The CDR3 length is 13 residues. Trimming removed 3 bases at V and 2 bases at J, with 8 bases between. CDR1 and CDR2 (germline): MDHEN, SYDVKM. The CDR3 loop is CASSFPGTYEQYF. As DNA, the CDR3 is TGTGCCAGCAGTTTCCCCGGGACCTACGAGCAGTACTTC.

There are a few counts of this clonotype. DNA of the CDR3: TGTGCCAGCTCACTCCAGGGGTCCTACGAGCAGTACTTC. Protein: CASSLQGSYEQYF. This chain uses TRBV18 with TRBJ2-7, with a weak D call TRBD1 (6 bases). Trimming removed 4 bases from V and 1 base from J, with 8 bases in between. This CDR3 has 13 residues. The germline CDR1 and CDR2 sequences are KGHSH and LQKENI.

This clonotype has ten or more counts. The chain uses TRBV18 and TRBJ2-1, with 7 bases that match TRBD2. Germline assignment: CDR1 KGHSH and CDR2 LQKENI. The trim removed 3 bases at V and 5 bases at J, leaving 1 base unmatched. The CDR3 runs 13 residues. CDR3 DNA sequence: TGTGCCAGCTCACCCGGACTAGACAATGAGCAGTTCTTC. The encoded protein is CASSPGLDNEQFF.

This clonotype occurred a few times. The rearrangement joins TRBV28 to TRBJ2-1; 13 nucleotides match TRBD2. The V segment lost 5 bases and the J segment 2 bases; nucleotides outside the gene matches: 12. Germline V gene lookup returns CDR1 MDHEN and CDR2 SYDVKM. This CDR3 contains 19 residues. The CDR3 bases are TGTGCCAGCAGTCCAACTAGCGGGAGGGCCGGAGGGGCCTACAATGAGCAGTTCTTC. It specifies CASSPTSGRAGGAYNEQFF.

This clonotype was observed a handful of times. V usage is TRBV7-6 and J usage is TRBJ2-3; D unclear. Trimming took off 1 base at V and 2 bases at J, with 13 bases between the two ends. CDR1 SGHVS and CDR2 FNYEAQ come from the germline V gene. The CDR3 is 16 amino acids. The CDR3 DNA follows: TGTGCCAGCAGCTTAGGATCCCGCCTTCACACAGATACGCAGTATTTT. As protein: CASSLGSRLHTDTQYF.

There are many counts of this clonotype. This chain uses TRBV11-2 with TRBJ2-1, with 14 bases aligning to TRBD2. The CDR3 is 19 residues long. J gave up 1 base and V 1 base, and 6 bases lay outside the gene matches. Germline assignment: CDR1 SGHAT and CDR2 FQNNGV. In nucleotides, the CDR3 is TGTGCCAGCAGCTTAGTCCGACTAGCGGGAGGGAGGTCCTACAATGAGCAGTTCTTC. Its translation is CASSLVRLAGGRSYNEQFF.

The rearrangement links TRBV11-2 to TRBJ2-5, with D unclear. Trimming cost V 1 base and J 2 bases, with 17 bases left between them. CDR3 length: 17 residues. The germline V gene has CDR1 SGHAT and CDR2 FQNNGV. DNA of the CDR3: TGTGCCAGCAGCTTAGGTGGTAGAATTGAGCGACAAGAGACCCAGTACTTC. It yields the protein CASSLGGRIERQETQYF.

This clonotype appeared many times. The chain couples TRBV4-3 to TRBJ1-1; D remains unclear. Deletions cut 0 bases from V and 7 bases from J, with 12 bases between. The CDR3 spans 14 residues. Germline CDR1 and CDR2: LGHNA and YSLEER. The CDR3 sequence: CASSQDHTAREAFF. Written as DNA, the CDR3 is TGCGCCAGCAGCCAAGATCATACGGCCCGTGAAGCTTTCTTT.

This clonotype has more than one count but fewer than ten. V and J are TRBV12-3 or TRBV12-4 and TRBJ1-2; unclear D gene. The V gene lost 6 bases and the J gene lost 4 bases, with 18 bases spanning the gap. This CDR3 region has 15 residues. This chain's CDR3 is CASSRGSPGSYGYTF. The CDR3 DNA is TGTGCCAGCAGCCGCGGGAGCCCGGGGAGCTATGGCTACACCTTC.